Each of the 30 T cell receptor beta chains below was sequenced from the same sample in a study of blood T cell repertoires in COVID-19. Data came from immunoSEQ multiplex PCR; TCRdb stores just in-frame clones and leaves some out. The table lists around 150,000 clones, roughly 93% of them singletons, with around 2.1% in the top ten. The specimen sequenced was peripheral blood. Receptors were obtained from a man between 18 and 29 years old with acute or convalescent COVID-19.

This clone came up once. V gene TRBV27 combines with J gene TRBJ2-5, with 10 bases lining up with TRBD2. The V segment lost 2 bases and the J segment 5 bases; nucleotides outside the gene matches: 14. The length of the CDR3 is 18 residues. Germline CDR1 and CDR2: MNHEY and SMNVEV (reference sequence). The CDR3 DNA is TGTGCCAGCAGTTTAAGCCCCCTCCAAGCGGGGGGGGGTGAGACCCAGTACTTC. Its translation: CASSLSPLQAGGGETQYF.

The chain combines TRBV24-1 with TRBJ2-2; TRBD1 matches 7 bases. This CDR3 spans 15 amino acids. Trimming at V came to 9 bases and at J to 5 bases, leaving 11 bases not matched to a gene. The V gene's germline CDR1 is KGHDR and CDR2 SFDVKD. CDR3 DNA: TGTGCCACCTCTCACCCGGGACAGCCTACCGGGGAGCTGTTTTTT. Amino acids: CATSHPGQPTGELFF.

This chain links TRBV7-8 with TRBJ2-1; maybe TRBD2 (5 bases). The CDR3 contains 14 residues. Trimming shortened V by 5 bases and J by 8 bases, and 16 bases separated the two germline ends. The germline V gene encodes CDR1 SGHVS and CDR2 FQNEAQ. In DNA form, the CDR3 reads TGTGCCAGCAGCCCCCGGGGAGCGTACTATGAGCAGTTCTTC. It encodes CASSPRGAYYEQFF.

The chain uses TRBV7-8 and TRBJ1-5; perhaps TRBD1 as D (6 bases). Germline CDR1 and CDR2: SGHVS and FQNEAQ. CDR3 length: 18 residues. V was clipped by 5 bases and J by 7 bases, with 27 bases between them. CDR3 sequence reads: CASSLRGGVRSGTQPQHF. The CDR3 DNA reads TGTGCCAGCAGCCTTAGAGGGGGGGTGAGGTCAGGCACCCAGCCCCAGCATTTT.

The chain links TRBV5-1 to TRBJ1-2; maybe TRBD1 (6 bases). Germline V gives CDR1 SGHRS, CDR2 YFSETQ. V was pared by 3 bases and J by 8 bases, with 17 bases between. The CDR3 consists of 14 residues. Here the CDR3 DNA reads TGCGCCAGCAGCTCTTCAACAGGGAGAGGAGGCTACACCTTC. It codes for CASSSSTGRGGYTF.

About this clone itself: The junction and the germline gene differ at one end; a read error may be behind it. The V and J genes are TRBV2 and TRBJ2-6; D unresolved. CDR1 and CDR2 from the germline V gene are SNHLY and FYNNEI. The CDR3 covers 14 residues. The CDR3 region has the DNA TGCCAGGTTTCGTCCTACTCTGGGGCCAACGTCCTGACTTTC. Protein: CQVSSYSGANVLTF.

The chain is built from TRBV6-2 or TRBV6-3 and TRBJ2-7; no clear D. Trimming took off 7 bases at V and 0 bases at J, with 13 bases between the two ends. Germline V gene lookup returns CDR1 MNHEY and CDR2 SVGEGT. This CDR3 comprises 14 residues. The CDR3 DNA is TGTGCCAGCACCCCGAATGGAGTCTCCTACGAGCAGTACTTC. Translation: CASTPNGVSYEQYF.

The gene calls are TRBV30 and TRBJ2-7; 10 bases map to TRBD1. The CDR3 length is 15 residues. The junction had 8 bases not matched to a gene; V was cut back by 1 base and J by 5 bases. The germline CDR1 and CDR2 sequences are GTSNPN and SVGIG (reference sequence). The CDR3 protein is CAWSAGTGVIHEQYF. The CDR3 region has the DNA TGTGCCTGGAGTGCTGGGACAGGGGTAATCCACGAGCAGTACTTC.

The chain recombines TRBV9 with TRBJ2-3; 7 bases agree with TRBD2. V shed 4 bases, J shed 1 base, and the junction held 6 bases outside the gene matches. This CDR3 comprises 15 residues. Germline CDR1 reads SGDLS; CDR2 reads YYNGEE. The DNA of the CDR3 is TGTGCCAGCAGCTATACTGGACTAGGCACAGATACGCAGTATTTT. Protein sequence: CASSYTGLGTDTQYF.

This sequence joins TRBV19 and TRBJ2-1, with D unclear. V was shortened by 5 bases and J by 4 bases, with 6 bases between the two germline ends. This CDR3 is 12 amino acids long. The germline V gene has CDR1 LNHDA and CDR2 SQIVND (reference sequence). The CDR3 sequence: CASSHGYNEQFF. For the CDR3, the DNA is TGTGCCAGTAGTCACGGGTACAATGAGCAGTTCTTC.

The rearrangement links TRBV4-1 to TRBJ1-1, with a possible D match to TRBD1 (6 bases). CDR3 length: 14 residues. Per germline, CDR1 MGHRA and CDR2 YSYEKL. V was trimmed by 1 base and J by 8 bases, leaving 14 bases between them. The CDR3 DNA reads as TGCGCCAGCAGCCAAGCAGGGGTTGACAAAGAAGCTTTCTTT. As protein: CASSQAGVDKEAFF.

The V gene is TRBV5-1, the J gene TRBJ1-1; 7 positions match TRBD1. This CDR3 is built from 16 residues. CDR1 SGHRS and CDR2 YFSETQ come from the germline V gene. V was clipped by 5 bases and J by 5 bases; unmatched bases: 15. This CDR3 is CASSSKGVGTATEAFF. The CDR3, as DNA: TGCGCCAGCAGTTCGAAAGGTGTGGGGACAGCTACTGAAGCTTTCTTT.

This clone was detected once. V is TRBV6-1 and J is TRBJ2-3, with D tentatively TRBD2 (5 bases). With 2 bases removed from V and 3 bases from J, the gap between germline ends came to 15 bases. The CDR3 is 16 residues long. Per germline, CDR1 MNHNS and CDR2 SASEGT. DNA of the CDR3: TGTGCCAGCAGTGAACAACCGAGGGCCTGGACAGATACGCAGTATTTT. This sequence encodes CASSEQPRAWTDTQYF.

The chain is built from TRBV18 and TRBJ1-1; D gene ambiguous. Germline V gene sequence: CDR1 KGHSH, CDR2 LQKENI. The length of the CDR3 is 12 residues. V lost 2 bases and J 7 bases, leaving 8 bases between the germline ends. Here the CDR3 DNA reads TGTGCCAGCTCACCAGAGCGCAGTGAAGCTTTCTTT. Protein sequence: CASSPERSEAFF.

The J gene is TRBJ1-1, the V gene TRBV30, with D hard to call. CDR1 GTSNPN and CDR2 SVGIG come from the germline V gene (reference sequence). Trimming left V 4 bases short and J 3 bases short, with 21 bases between. The CDR3 length is 16 residues. The CDR3 nucleotides read TGTGCCTGGACAAAGGCCGTCTTGGTGGGCGACACTGAAGCTTTCTTT. As protein: CAWTKAVLVGDTEAFF.

The V and J genes are TRBV5-4 and TRBJ1-3; possibly TRBD1 for D (5 bases). CDR1 and CDR2 from the germline V gene are SGHNT and YYREEE (reference sequence). This CDR3 is built from 15 residues. V lost 5 bases to trimming and J lost 0 bases, with 12 bases between them. CDR3 sequence: CASSSDSHSGNTIYF. In nucleotides, the CDR3 is TGTGCCAGCAGTTCTGACAGTCACTCTGGAAACACCATATATTTT.

J is TRBJ2-5 and V is TRBV7-2; the D gene is possibly TRBD2 (6 bases). The CDR3 spans 14 residues. Germline V gene data show CDR1 as SGHTA and CDR2 as FQGNSA. Trimming took 3 bases from V and 5 from J, leaving 13 bases between them. CDR3 bases: TGTGCCAGCAGCTTCTCGACCGGAGGGGAGACCCAGTACTTC. This sequence encodes CASSFSTGGETQYF.

The chain carries TRBV27 and TRBJ2-3; D not certain. CDR3 length: 17 amino acids. The ends were cut back, 6 bases at V and 2 bases at J, with 21 bases in the middle. Germline CDR1 MNHEY, CDR2 SMNVEV (reference sequence). The CDR3 DNA sequence: TGTGCCAGCAGCCCCCCCCGGCCAGGCATGATCACAGATACGCAGTATTTT. It encodes CASSPPRPGMITDTQYF.

This chain uses TRBV19 with TRBJ2-2, with a weak D call TRBD1 (5 bases). Trimming shortened V by 3 bases and J by 3 bases, and 11 bases separated the two germline ends. The CDR3 extends over 15 amino acids. CDR1 is LNHDA, CDR2 SQIVND, per germline (reference sequence). The CDR3 is CASSINGADTGELFF. In nucleotides, the CDR3 is TGTGCCAGTAGTATTAATGGGGCGGACACCGGGGAGCTGTTTTTT.

This sequence joins TRBV19 and TRBJ1-5, with 9 bases identical to TRBD1. J gave up 6 bases and V 7 bases, and 10 bases lay outside the gene matches. Germline CDR1 and CDR2: LNHDA and SQIVND (reference sequence). The CDR3 covers 15 residues. CDR3 amino acids: CASTGQGRSSQPQHF. In DNA form, the CDR3 reads TGTGCCAGTACCGGACAGGGGAGGAGTAGTCAGCCCCAGCATTTT.

The rearrangement joins TRBV6-5 to TRBJ2-1; a weak D match, TRBD2 (6 bases). CDR3 length: 14 amino acids. The germline gives CDR1 MNHEY, CDR2 SVGAGI. Trimming removed 8 bases from V and 2 bases from J, with 13 bases in between. The chain's CDR3 is CASPRDGAYNEQFF. The CDR3 DNA follows: TGTGCCAGCCCGCGGGATGGGGCCTACAATGAGCAGTTCTTC.

This sequence joins TRBV29-1 and TRBJ1-2; possible D gene TRBD1, 5 bases. The germline CDR1 and CDR2 sequences are SQVTM and ANQGSEA. Trimming took 4 bases from V and 7 from J, leaving 13 bases between them. There are 12 residues in the CDR3. CDR3 in amino acids: CSVGSAGIGYTF. The CDR3 nucleotides are TGCAGCGTTGGGTCGGCAGGGATTGGCTACACCTTC.

The rearrangement links TRBV10-3 to TRBJ2-3; 7 bases are shared with TRBD1. The germline V gene encodes CDR1 ENHRY and CDR2 SYGVKD. V lost 6 bases, J lost 2 bases, and 11 bases stayed unmatched. This CDR3 comprises 16 residues. The CDR3 is CAISQERQGPTDTQYF. CDR3 bases: TGTGCCATCAGCCAAGAACGACAGGGACCCACAGATACGCAGTATTTT.

This chain links TRBV18 with TRBJ1-4; 8 bases are shared with TRBD1. J gave up 9 bases and V 9 bases, and 18 bases lay outside the gene matches. From germline, CDR1 is KGHSH and CDR2 LQKENI. The length of the CDR3 is 16 residues. CDR3 residues: CASRQLSRDRTQKLFF. The CDR3 DNA is TGTGCCAGTCGACAGCTAAGCCGGGACAGGACCCAAAAACTGTTTTTT.

This clone appeared a single time. The V call is TRBV7-2, the J call TRBJ1-5; 8 positions agree with TRBD1. This CDR3 spans 15 amino acids. The germline V gene encodes CDR1 SGHTA and CDR2 FQGNSA. V trimming: 3 bases; J trimming: 1 base; junction bases outside the gene matches: 2. This CDR3 reads CASSLQGASNQPQHF. The CDR3 bases are TGTGCCAGCAGCTTGCAGGGGGCGAGCAATCAGCCCCAGCATTTT.

There are a few counts of this clone. DNA of the CDR3: TGTGCCAGCAGCGGCGGGGGGGCCGGAGCCGGGGAGCTGTTTTTT. Amino acid sequence: CASSGGGAGAGELFF. The gene calls are TRBV2 and TRBJ2-2; 9 positions match TRBD2. The CDR3 runs to 15 residues. Trimming removed 6 bases from V and 6 bases from J; junction bases left unmatched: 8. CDR1 is SNHLY, CDR2 FYNNEI, per germline.

The J gene is TRBJ2-2, the V gene TRBV9; 7 bases match TRBD2. The J segment lost 6 bases and the V segment lost 0 bases, leaving 5 bases of the junction unmatched. CDR3 length equals 15 residues. Looked up from germline, CDR1 is SGDLS and CDR2 is YYNGEE. CDR3: CASSVAELASGELFF. CDR3 in DNA: TGTGCCAGCAGCGTAGCCGAACTAGCGTCCGGGGAGCTGTTTTTT.

V is TRBV25-1 and J is TRBJ1-1; 8 positions match TRBD1. CDR3 length: 15 amino acids. Unmatched junction bases numbered 11, after V lost 8 bases and J lost 3 bases. Per the germline V gene, CDR1 is MGHDK and CDR2 is SYGVNS. The CDR3 is CASQGASGADTEAFF. DNA for the CDR3: TGTGCCAGCCAGGGGGCGAGCGGGGCCGACACTGAAGCTTTCTTT.

The rearrangement uses TRBV27 and TRBJ1-3, with no clear D. The germline V gene encodes CDR1 MNHEY and CDR2 SMNVEV (reference sequence). Trimming removed 0 bases at V and 0 bases at J, with 9 bases between. The CDR3 consists of 16 residues. CDR3 nucleotides: TGTGCCAGCAGTTTATCCCCGACATTCTCTGGAAACACCATATATTTT. Its translation: CASSLSPTFSGNTIYF.

This chain connects TRBV30 to TRBJ2-1, with D maybe TRBD2 (6 bases). Germline-derived CDR1 and CDR2 are GTSNPN and SVGIG (reference sequence). Deletions cut 4 bases from V and 4 bases from J, with 20 bases between. The CDR3 runs 16 residues. The CDR3 loop reads CAWNPPGSSAYNEQFF. The CDR3 DNA reads as TGTGCCTGGAACCCGCCCGGGTCTAGCGCTTACAATGAGCAGTTCTTC.